This TCR beta chain stems from a study of T-cell memory formation after mild COVID-19. Trimming left V 1 base short and J 2 bases short, with 7 bases between. The CDR3 covers 14 residues. Germline CDR1 and CDR2: SGHVS and FQNEAQ. This clonotype was observed a handful of times. TCRdb recomputed calls from the 5' RACE reads with MiXCR, one row per CDR3 protein. This table holds roughly 200,000 distinct CDR3 sequences, about a fifth found once. This TCR derives from an adult woman who had mild COVID-19 (a few samples of this study predate the infection). Cell type and time point are not known. The source material was PBMCs or a T cell subset sorted from them (not recorded which). The chain joins TRBV7-8 to TRBJ2-3; D unclear. The CDR3 nucleotides are TGTGCCAGCAGCTTAGGCGTCGTCACAGATACGCAGTATTTT. It is translated as CASSLGVVTDTQYF.